This TCR beta chain was recovered during a study of blood T cell repertoires in COVID-19. The repertoire was sequenced with immunoSEQ multiplex PCR; TCRdb's copy has only in-frame clones and lacks some. This sample yields hundreds of thousands of clones, of which over 75% are seen a single time; 2.4% belongs to the top ten. The CDR3 spans 17 residues. With 1 base removed from V and 6 bases from J, the gap between germline ends came to 18 bases. Per germline, CDR1 KGHSH and CDR2 LQKENI. The source of this sequence is a woman younger than 30 who had recovered from COVID-19. The sequencing sample was made of PBMCs or T cells enriched from blood (not recorded which). V is TRBV18 and J is TRBJ2-2; a possible D gene is TRBD2 (6 bases). The CDR3 nucleotides read TGTGCCAGCTCACCACAACGTGTCGTCTGGGGGGCCGGGGAGCTGTTTTTT. It is translated as CASSPQRVVWGAGELFF.